These T cell receptor beta chains were read from a single sample in a study of OX40 agonist ivuxolimab in advanced cancers. Clones were sequenced by immunoSEQ multiplex PCR, and TCRdb holds only the in-frame ones, with some missing. The sample holds about 50,000 clones, approximately 90% seen once. The material was CD4+ or CD8+ T cells sorted from blood, obtained in a trial of the OX40 agonist ivuxolimab. The receptor set was obtained from an adult with an advanced solid tumor such as melanoma, head and neck, liver or kidney cancer. The CDR3 runs from the conserved cysteine through the conserved F or W. The D gene is left open where the match is weak. Part of the rows lack a size; the others show once, few, many or a class for expanded clones.

len	v_gene	j_gene	abundance	d_gene	CDR3nt	CDR3aa
13	TRBV7-9	TRBJ2-2	NA	NA	TGTGCCAGCAGCTTATGGGACACCGGGGAGCTGTTTTTT	CASSLWDTGELFF
16	TRBV5-8	TRBJ2-3	NA	NA	TGTGCCAGCAGCTTGGAAGTCGGGTGGAAGGCAGATACGCAGTATTTT	CASSLEVGWKADTQYF
15	TRBV9	TRBJ2-3	NA	NA	TGTGCCAGCAGCGTAATTTCGGGGAGCACAGATACGCAGTATTTT	CASSVISGSTDTQYF
13	TRBV5-1	TRBJ1-2	NA	NA	TGCGCCAGCAGCTTGGAAGCAAGCAGGGGCTACACCTTC	CASSLEASRGYTF
15	TRBV13	TRBJ2-5	NA	TRBD2	TGTGCCAGCAGCTCCCCGGGACTATTCCAAGAGACCCAGTACTTC	CASSSPGLFQETQYF
12	TRBV27	TRBJ2-2	NA	NA	TGTGCCAGCAGTCCTAACACCGGGGAGCTGTTTTTT	CASSPNTGELFF
16	TRBV27	TRBJ2-7	NA	NA	TGTGCCAGCAGTACCCCATCCGGGACGGCGGGCTACGAGCAGTACTTC	CASSTPSGTAGYEQYF
15	TRBV5-6	TRBJ1-3	NA	NA	TGTGCCAGCAGCTTGCCCCAGGGGACTGGAAACACCATATATTTT	CASSLPQGTGNTIYF
16	TRBV10-3	TRBJ1-3	few	NA	TGTGCCATCAGTGAGGCCCACCAGGGGTTGGGAAACACCATATATTTT	CAISEAHQGLGNTIYF
11	TRBV29-1	TRBJ1-5	NA	NA	TGCAGCGTCGGGAATAATCAGCCCCAGCATTTT	CSVGNNQPQHF
15	TRBV6-1	TRBJ1-5	NA	NA	TGTGCCAGCAGTGAAAACACAATAGCTAATCAGCCCCAGCATTTT	CASSENTIANQPQHF
17	TRBV19	TRBJ1-2	NA	NA	TGTGCCAGTATTCCCCGGGGGGCGGGAGTCCACCCGGGTGGCTACACCTTC	CASIPRGAGVHPGGYTF
16	TRBV28	TRBJ1-1	once	NA	TGTGCCAGCAGTCCGCCTTCCTCGGGACACTCCACTGAAGCTTTCTTT	CASSPPSSGHSTEAFF
13	TRBV27	TRBJ1-1	NA	TRBD1	TGTGCCAGCAGTAGGATCCCACAGGGGGAAGCTTTCTTT	CASSRIPQGEAFF
11	TRBV20-1	TRBJ2-7	NA	NA	TGCAGTGTTAAGTTTGGGGGCGAGCAGTACTTC	CSVKFGGEQYF
15	TRBV29-1	TRBJ1-1	few	NA	TGCAGCGTTGAAGATGAAAGACACACGAACACTGAAGCTTTCTTT	CSVEDERHTNTEAFF
16	TRBV14	TRBJ2-3	NA	NA	TGTGCCAGCAGCCAATTTAGCGGACCCTACACAGATACGCAGTATTTT	CASSQFSGPYTDTQYF
16	TRBV27	TRBJ2-7	NA	TRBD2	TGTGCCAGCAGTTCCCTAGTACAGGGACTAGGATACGAGCAGTACTTC	CASSSLVQGLGYEQYF
13	TRBV11-3	TRBJ2-1	NA	TRBD2	TGTGCCAGCAGCCTCGGGACTAGCGCGGAGCAGTTCTTC	CASSLGTSAEQFF
16	TRBV28	TRBJ2-2	NA	TRBD1	TGTGCCAGCAGTTTTTTAGACAGGGGGCACGCCGGGGAGCTGTTTTTT	CASSFLDRGHAGELFF
13	TRBV27	TRBJ1-2	NA	NA	TGTGCCAGCAGTTTTTGGGAAAACTATGGCTACACCTTC	CASSFWENYGYTF
13	TRBV7-9	TRBJ2-1	NA	NA	TGTGCCAGCCGCAACCTACCCAGGGTTGAGCAGTTCTTC	CASRNLPRVEQFF
11	TRBV7-6	TRBJ1-4	once	NA	TGTGCCAGCAGCTTCGGTGAAAAACTGTTTTTT	CASSFGEKLFF
15	TRBV7-9	TRBJ2-3	NA	NA	TGTGCCAGCAGCCCCCCGGGGGCTAGCACAGATACGCAGTATTTT	CASSPPGASTDTQYF
12	TRBV28	TRBJ1-1	NA	NA	TGTGCCAGCAGTTCAGGGGACACTGAAGCTTTCTTT	CASSSGDTEAFF
18	TRBV4-1	TRBJ1-2	NA	NA	TGCGCCAGCAGCCAAGAAGGGCGGGTCCACCCGGCTGGCTATGGCTACACCTTC	CASSQEGRVHPAGYGYTF
16	TRBV6-5	TRBJ1-2	NA	TRBD1	TGTGCCAGCAGTTACGGAGGCAGGGGGTTTAACTATGGCTACACCTTC	CASSYGGRGFNYGYTF
17	TRBV7-9	TRBJ1-1	medium-sized	TRBD1	TGTGCCAGCAGCCATAGTCCCGGGACAGGGGCGAACACTGAAGCTTTCTTT	CASSHSPGTGANTEAFF
13	TRBV29-1	TRBJ2-1	NA	TRBD2	TGCAGCGTCGTGACTAGCCTGCACAATGAGCAGTTCTTC	CSVVTSLHNEQFF
13	TRBV7-6	TRBJ1-2	NA	NA	TGTGCCAGCAGCCTGACACAGAACTATGGCTACACCTTC	CASSLTQNYGYTF
15	TRBV7-9	TRBJ2-1	NA	NA	TGTGCCAGCAGCTTAGTGGGGACCCCGTACAATGAGCAGTTCTTC	CASSLVGTPYNEQFF
17	TRBV18	TRBJ2-7	NA	NA	TGTGCCAGCTCACCAAGCAGGGGGGGCGGGAGCTCCTACGAGCAGTACTTC	CASSPSRGGGSSYEQYF
15	TRBV27	TRBJ1-3	NA	NA	TGTGCCAGCAGTGTAGAGGGAGGGGACGGAAACACCATATATTTT	CASSVEGGDGNTIYF
14	TRBV7-2	TRBJ1-3	NA	NA	TGTGCCAGCAGTGGGGACAACTCTGGAAACACCATATATTTT	CASSGDNSGNTIYF
14	TRBV15	TRBJ2-3	NA	TRBD1	TGTGCCACCAGTGGGACAGGATACACAGATACGCAGTATTTT	CATSGTGYTDTQYF
16	TRBV7-6	TRBJ1-1	NA	TRBD1	TGTGCCAGCAGCTTGGGCACCGGGACAGGGGACACTGAAGCTTTCTTT	CASSLGTGTGDTEAFF
12	TRBV19	TRBJ1-1	NA	NA	TGTGCCAGTAGTATGGGTAGGGCGGAAGCTTTCTTT	CASSMGRAEAFF
13	TRBV19	TRBJ1-1	NA	NA	TGTGCCAGTAGTATAGCCCTTCTTGCTGAAGCTTTCTTT	CASSIALLAEAFF
13	TRBV6-5	TRBJ1-4	NA	NA	TGTGCCAGCAGCCCCCTGGGGGAGGGGAAACTGTTTTTT	CASSPLGEGKLFF
12	TRBV13	TRBJ2-1	few	NA	TGTGCCAGCAGCTCACGTACGAATGAGCAGTTCTTC	CASSSRTNEQFF
16	TRBV5-4	TRBJ2-1	NA	TRBD1	TGTGCCAGCAGCTCGTCGACAGGGGGGATCTACAATGAGCAGTTCTTC	CASSSSTGGIYNEQFF
16	TRBV28	TRBJ2-7	NA	TRBD1	TGTGCCAGCAGTTGGAGGCCGGGACAGGGGTTTCCCGAGCAGTACTTC	CASSWRPGQGFPEQYF
16	TRBV7-9	TRBJ1-2	NA	NA	TGTGCCAGCAGCCAGTGGGTCGGTGGCCCAGGAAGTGGCTACACCTTC	CASSQWVGGPGSGYTF
14	TRBV7-9	TRBJ1-2	once	NA	TGTGCCAGCAGCTTAGCTCAGGGATACTATGGCTACACCTTC	CASSLAQGYYGYTF
14	TRBV4-1	TRBJ2-7	NA	TRBD1	TGCGCCAGCAGTCCGGGACAGGGGGCCTACGAGCAGTACTTC	CASSPGQGAYEQYF
15	TRBV11-2	TRBJ2-1	NA	NA	TGTGCCAGCAGCTTAGTACGTAGCTCCTACAATGAGCAGTTCTTC	CASSLVRSSYNEQFF
17	TRBV9	TRBJ2-3	NA	TRBD2	TGTGCCAGCAGCGTAGAGGGTAGCGGGGTGGGTACAGATACGCAGTATTTT	CASSVEGSGVGTDTQYF
14	TRBV6-5	TRBJ1-2	NA	NA	TGTGCCAGCAGTTACTCCTTTGGGAGGGATGGCTACACCTTC	CASSYSFGRDGYTF
18	TRBV5-1	TRBJ1-4	NA	TRBD1	TGCGCCAGCAGCTTATCAGGGGGCGGGATGAGCCCTAATGAAAAACTGTTTTTT	CASSLSGGGMSPNEKLFF
16	TRBV4-1	TRBJ2-5	NA	TRBD2	TGCGCCAGCAGCCAAACTCTAGCGGGGGGCCAAGAGACCCAGTACTTC	CASSQTLAGGQETQYF
14	TRBV28	TRBJ1-2	few	NA	TGTGCCAGCAGTTCCCCCTCAGCTAACTATGGCTACACCTTC	CASSSPSANYGYTF
16	TRBV7-2	TRBJ2-1	NA	NA	TGTGCCAGCAGCTTACCCGGTGGTGGGAGCTACAATGAGCAGTTCTTC	CASSLPGGGSYNEQFF
13	TRBV19	TRBJ1-1	NA	NA	TGTGCCAGTAGTAGCGGGGTACTAACTGAAGCTTTCTTT	CASSSGVLTEAFF